One and the same sample provided the 32 T cell receptor beta chains below, sequenced in a study of blood T cell repertoires in COVID-19. Method: immunoSEQ multiplex PCR; TCRdb's copy keeps in-frame clones and lacks some. The repertoire holds 250,000 to 300,000 clones, with around four fifths as singletons. Sequencing was performed on peripheral blood. These receptors originate from a man aged 55 to 70 with acute or convalescent COVID-19.

V and J are TRBV7-2 and TRBJ2-5, with D possibly TRBD2 on 6 matching bases. CDR1 SGHTA and CDR2 FQGNSA come from the germline V gene. The CDR3 sequence is 14 residues long. The V end lost 5 bases, the J end lost 5 bases, and 15 bases lay between the germline ends. CDR3 sequence reads: CASSAGLGAETQYF. The CDR3 DNA is TGTGCCAGCAGCGCGGGACTCGGCGCGGAGACCCAGTACTTC. Looking up the rest from reference TRBV7-2 and TRBJ2-5 gives the full variable domain: GAGVSQSPSNKVTEKGKDVELRCDPISGHTALYWYRQSLGQGLEFLIYFQGNSAPDKSGLPSDRFSAERTGGSVSTLTIQRTQQEDSAVYLCASSAGLGAETQYFGPGTRLLVL.

In this sample, this clone turned up once. V and J are TRBV5-1 and TRBJ2-5; D remains ambiguous. Germline-derived CDR1 and CDR2 are SGHRS and YFSETQ. Trimming shortened V by 2 bases and J by 0 bases, and 5 bases separated the two germline ends. The CDR3 consists of 13 residues. The CDR3 is CASSFGYQETQYF. Written as DNA, the CDR3 is TGCGCCAGCAGCTTCGGGTACCAAGAGACCCAGTACTTC.

V is TRBV6-5 and J is TRBJ2-2; 10 bases match TRBD1. Per germline, CDR1 MNHEY and CDR2 SVGAGI. The CDR3 loop spans 13 amino acids. V trimming: 10 bases; J trimming: 8 bases; junction bases outside the gene matches: 7. The CDR3 nucleotides read TGTGCCACCGACAGGGGGCGGAGGGGGGAGCTGTTTTTT. This gives the protein CATDRGRRGELFF.

This clone is a singleton in its sample. V gene TRBV23-1 combines with J gene TRBJ2-5; 10 nucleotides line up with TRBD1. TRBV23-1 is filed as an ORF, its function uncertain. The CDR3 sequence is 19 residues long. The V gene end was trimmed by 7 bases and the J gene end by 4 bases; junction bases not matched to a gene: 21. The CDR3 protein is CASTSPREGLTGGTETQYF. In DNA form, the CDR3 reads TGCGCCAGCACCTCCCCGCGCGAGGGCTTGACAGGGGGCACAGAGACCCAGTACTTC.

The rearrangement uses TRBV18 and TRBJ1-1; 7 bases align to TRBD1. V lost 4 bases, J lost 3 bases, and 5 bases stayed unmatched. The CDR3 has 14 residues. Germline loops: CDR1 KGHSH, CDR2 LQKENI. CDR3 sequence: CASSRTGVDTEAFF. In nucleotides, the CDR3 is TGTGCCAGCTCACGCACAGGGGTGGACACTGAAGCTTTCTTT. Using reference TRBV18 and TRBJ1-1 for the parts outside the CDR3, the full variable domain is NAGVMQNPRHLVRRRGQEARLRCSPMKGHSHVYWYRQLPEEGLKFMVYLQKENIIDESGMPKERFSAEFPKEGPSILRIQQVVRGDSAAYFCASSRTGVDTEAFFGQGTRLTVV.

The chain carries TRBV19 and TRBJ1-5, with D maybe TRBD1 (5 bases). Germline CDR1 and CDR2: LNHDA and SQIVND (reference sequence). V gave up 6 bases and J gave up 3 bases, with 15 bases separating them. CDR3 size: 15 residues. The CDR3 region has the DNA TGTGCCAGTAGCACCCTAGTAGGGGCCAATCAGCCCCAGCATTTT. Protein product: CASSTLVGANQPQHF.

The chain employs TRBV7-3 and TRBJ2-1; D is perhaps TRBD1 (5 bases). The V end lost 1 base, the J end lost 10 bases, and 17 bases lay between the germline ends. CDR1 and CDR2 from the germline V gene are SGHTA and FQGTGA. The length of the CDR3 is 15 residues. The CDR3 loop reads CASSLIRGSQSEQFF. The DNA of the CDR3 is TGTGCCAGCAGCTTAATTAGGGGATCCCAATCGGAGCAGTTCTTC.

The chain links TRBV4-1 to TRBJ2-4; maybe TRBD1 (6 bases). The CDR3 runs to 14 residues. V was pared by 4 bases and J by 6 bases, with 13 bases between. The V gene's germline CDR1 is MGHRA and CDR2 YSYEKL. The CDR3 loop reads CASSLLPDRNIQYF. CDR3 coding DNA: TGCGCCAGCAGCCTATTACCGGACAGAAACATTCAGTACTTC.

The chain couples TRBV28 to TRBJ2-5; D is uncertain. V was shortened by 4 bases and J by 6 bases, with 15 bases between the two germline ends. Germline V gene data show CDR1 as MDHEN and CDR2 as SYDVKM. The CDR3 covers 14 residues. The CDR3 DNA sequence: TGTGCCAGCAGTTCTCCTTCGGTTTCAAAGACCCAGTACTTC. Amino acids: CASSSPSVSKTQYF.

The chain employs TRBV30 and TRBJ2-2; tentative D call: TRBD1 (6 bases). Germline V gene lookup returns CDR1 GTSNPN and CDR2 SVGIG (reference sequence). V gave up 4 bases and J gave up 2 bases, with 8 bases separating them. The CDR3 totals 13 residues. CDR3 in amino acids: CAWNRENTGELFF. The CDR3 nucleotides are TGTGCCTGGAACAGGGAAAACACCGGGGAGCTGTTTTTT.

This clone was detected a few times. The chain employs TRBV19 and TRBJ2-2, with 15 bases lining up with TRBD2. The length of the CDR3 is 19 residues. The germline V gene has CDR1 LNHDA and CDR2 SQIVND (reference sequence). After removal of 3 bases from V and 1 base from J, the junction contained 6 bases not matched to a gene. As DNA, the CDR3 is TGTGCCAGTAGTATCTATGGACTAGCGGGAGGGCAGAACACCGGGGAGCTGTTTTTT. Translating gives CASSIYGLAGGQNTGELFF.

The chain carries TRBV5-1 and TRBJ2-5; 11 bases match TRBD2. CDR1 SGHRS and CDR2 YFSETQ come from the germline V gene. CDR3 length: 13 amino acids. J lost 5 bases, V lost 5 bases, and 2 bases had no gene match. CDR3 sequence (DNA): TGCGCCAGCAGACTAGCGGGAGTTGAGACCCAGTACTTC. Its translation: CASRLAGVETQYF.

There are a few counts of this clone. The chain uses TRBV19 and TRBJ1-1; D is undetermined. CDR1 and CDR2 from the germline V gene are LNHDA and SQIVND (reference sequence). This CDR3 contains 11 residues. Trimming cost V 7 bases and J 10 bases, with 13 bases left between them. The CDR3 coding sequence is TGTGCCAGTACCCTAGGCTGGCGAGCTTTCTTT. This gives the protein CASTLGWRAFF.

The J gene is TRBJ1-4, the V gene TRBV6-5, with D possibly TRBD1 on 6 matching bases. Germline values: CDR1 MNHEY, CDR2 SVGAGI. Trimming cost V 4 bases and J 14 bases, with 17 bases left between them. The CDR3 covers 13 residues. Written as DNA, the CDR3 is TGTGCCAGCAGTTTGAGGCCGGGACAAGGCCTGTTTTTT. Protein sequence: CASSLRPGQGLFF.

There are a few counts of this clone. The chain is built from TRBV4-3 and TRBJ2-5; D not certain. Germline V gene data show CDR1 as LGHNA and CDR2 as YSLEER. The CDR3 runs 13 residues. The V and J ends lost 0 bases and 5 bases respectively, with 7 bases between them. CDR3 in DNA: TGCGCCAGCAGCCAAGAAAGCGATGAGACCCAGTACTTC. Protein product: CASSQESDETQYF.

The chain links TRBV28 to TRBJ2-7; TRBD1 aligns across 11 bases. V shed 5 bases, J shed 7 bases, and the junction held 22 bases outside the gene matches. This CDR3 is built from 19 residues. The V gene's germline CDR1 is MDHEN and CDR2 SYDVKM. The CDR3 here is CASSRIAGSRGQGVEEQYF. The CDR3 region has the DNA TGTGCCAGCAGTCGTATCGCAGGGTCCAGGGGACAGGGGGTAGAGGAGCAGTACTTC.

The chain carries TRBV28 and TRBJ2-1, with D perhaps TRBD1 (5 bases). The CDR3 sequence is 14 residues long. The V end lost 5 bases, the J end lost 5 bases, and 13 bases lay between the germline ends. CDR1 is MDHEN, CDR2 SYDVKM, per germline. In DNA form, the CDR3 reads TGTGCCAGCAGTCCTGGGGCAGCGAACAATGAGCAGTTCTTC. Its translation: CASSPGAANNEQFF.

The rearrangement uses TRBV15 and TRBJ2-7; D is ambiguous. Trimming cost V 0 bases and J 4 bases, with 4 bases left between them. The CDR3 is made up of 12 amino acids. Germline V gene sequence: CDR1 LNHNV, CDR2 YYDKDF (reference sequence). CDR3: CATSRDGYEQYF. The CDR3 coding sequence is TGTGCCACCAGCAGAGACGGGTACGAGCAGTACTTC.

This chain connects TRBV5-1 to TRBJ2-7; 11 bases match TRBD2. Trimming at V came to 3 bases and at J to 3 bases, leaving 5 bases not matched to a gene. The CDR3 spans 15 residues. Germline lookup yields CDR1 SGHRS and CDR2 YFSETQ. DNA for the CDR3: TGCGCCAGCAGCTCTACCGGACTAGCGGGCTACGAGCAGTACTTC. Encoded protein: CASSSTGLAGYEQYF.

The chain joins TRBV4-3 to TRBJ1-4, with TRBD1 as a possible D gene (6 bases). Germline CDR1 reads LGHNA; CDR2 reads YSLEER. The length of the CDR3 is 13 residues. Trimming removed 5 bases at V and 8 bases at J, with 12 bases between. CDR3 sequence reads: CASSSSRGEKLFF. The CDR3 DNA sequence: TGCGCCAGCAGCTCCAGCAGGGGCGAAAAACTGTTTTTT.

The chain joins TRBV5-4 to TRBJ2-5; TRBD2 aligns across 8 bases. This CDR3 comprises 14 residues. V shed 4 bases and J 1 base; nucleotides not matched to a gene: 3. CDR1 SGHNT and CDR2 YYREEE come from the germline V gene (reference sequence). The CDR3: CASSPGRAQETQYF. DNA of the CDR3: TGTGCCAGCAGCCCCGGGAGGGCCCAAGAGACCCAGTACTTC.

This chain links TRBV19 with TRBJ2-1; 13 bases match TRBD2. This CDR3 spans 19 amino acids. The V segment lost 4 bases and the J segment 0 bases; nucleotides outside the gene matches: 9. Germline lookup yields CDR1 LNHDA and CDR2 SQIVND (reference sequence). CDR3 nucleotide sequence: TGTGCCAGTAGTAAAGGACTAGCGGGAGTTACGCGCTCCTACAATGAGCAGTTCTTC. Amino acid sequence: CASSKGLAGVTRSYNEQFF. The variable domain in full, with the rest retrieved from reference TRBV19 and TRBJ2-1, is DGGITQSPKYLFRKEGQNVTLSCEQNLNHDAMYWYRQDPGQGLRLIYYSQIVNDFQKGDIAEGYSVSREKKESFPLTVTSAQKNPTAFYLCASSKGLAGVTRSYNEQFFGPGTRLTVL.

Worth noting for this clone: The identical CDR3 is also encoded by other nucleotide sequences in the sample. This chain uses TRBV28 with TRBJ1-2; no clear D gene. The CDR3 sequence is 13 residues long. Germline V gives CDR1 MDHEN, CDR2 SYDVKM. The V gene lost 5 bases and the J gene lost 2 bases, with 9 bases spanning the gap. CDR3 nucleotides: TGTGCCAGCAGTCTCTCAGGAAACTATGGCTACACCTTC. The encoded protein is CASSLSGNYGYTF.

V and J are TRBV7-9 and TRBJ2-7; TRBD2 aligns across 10 bases. Looked up from germline, CDR1 is SEHNR and CDR2 is FQNEAQ (reference sequence). V shed 5 bases, J shed 1 base, and the junction held 2 bases outside the gene matches. The CDR3 extends over 14 amino acids. The CDR3 loop reads CASSETSGSYEQYF. In DNA form, the CDR3 reads TGTGCCAGCAGCGAGACTAGCGGGTCCTACGAGCAGTACTTC.

This clone was counted a few times. The V call is TRBV28, the J call TRBJ1-1; a weak D match, TRBD1 (5 bases). The CDR3 has 14 amino acids. V was trimmed by 5 bases and J by 1 base, leaving 11 bases between them. The germline CDR1 and CDR2 sequences are MDHEN and SYDVKM. Here the CDR3 reads CASSLPDRNTEAFF. In DNA, the CDR3 is TGTGCCAGCAGTCTCCCTGACAGGAACACTGAAGCTTTCTTT.

This clone came up once. V and J are TRBV7-2 and TRBJ2-5, with 8 nucleotides matching TRBD1. With 3 bases clipped from V and 3 bases from J, the junction kept 9 bases outside the gene matches. This CDR3 spans 16 amino acids. Per the germline V gene, CDR1 is SGHTA and CDR2 is FQGNSA. CDR3 residues: CASSFAGQGIKETQYF. The CDR3 DNA sequence: TGTGCCAGCAGCTTCGCCGGACAGGGAATAAAAGAGACCCAGTACTTC.

V gene TRBV7-3 combines with J gene TRBJ2-3; TRBD2 matches 8 bases. Trimming took 3 bases from V and 4 from J; bases not matched to a gene: 3. Per the germline V gene, CDR1 is SGHTA and CDR2 is FQGTGA. The CDR3 extends over 14 amino acids. In DNA, the CDR3 is TGTGCCAGCAGCTTCGGGAGGGCCCCAGATACGCAGTATTTT. It codes for CASSFGRAPDTQYF.

With respect to this clone: The sample contains more than one DNA sequence encoding this CDR3. V and J are TRBV6-5 and TRBJ1-1, with D unclear. Germline-derived CDR1 and CDR2 are MNHEY and SVGAGI. This CDR3 has 13 residues. V was trimmed by 3 bases and J by 1 base, leaving 6 bases between them. CDR3 sequence: CASSYTGNTEAFF. The CDR3 coding sequence is TGTGCCAGCAGTTATACGGGGAACACTGAAGCTTTCTTT.

CDR3 protein: CASSLSWRRDTGELFF. The CDR3 DNA reads as TGTGCCAGCAGTTTAAGTTGGCGGAGAGACACCGGGGAGCTGTTTTTT. The chain links TRBV28 to TRBJ2-2; D gene unclear. Deletions cut 2 bases from V and 3 bases from J, with 13 bases between. This CDR3 spans 16 amino acids. Germline CDR1 is MDHEN and CDR2 is SYDVKM. The variable domain in full, completed from reference TRBV28 and TRBJ2-2, reads DVKVTQSSRYLVKRTGEKVFLECVQDMDHENMFWYRQDPGLGLRLIYFSYDVKMKEKGDIPEGYSVSREKKERFSLILESASTNQTSMYLCASSLSWRRDTGELFFGEGSRLTVL.

This chain joins TRBV4-3 and TRBJ2-5, with D possibly matching TRBD2 (5 bases). The CDR3 consists of 18 residues. Between the trimmed V and J ends, which lost 0 bases and 2 bases, there was a span of 19 bases. CDR1 and CDR2 from the germline V gene are LGHNA and YSLEER. The DNA for the CDR3 is TGCGCCAGCAGCCAAGATTTGGGCCGGTCCGGGAAGCAAGAGACCCAGTACTTC. Encoded protein: CASSQDLGRSGKQETQYF.

The gene calls are TRBV7-2 and TRBJ2-7, with D maybe TRBD2 (7 bases). This CDR3 is built from 15 residues. CDR1 is SGHTA, CDR2 FQGNSA, per germline. V was trimmed by 3 bases and J by 5 bases, leaving 17 bases between them. The CDR3 spells CASSFTEDSGDEQYF. The CDR3 DNA sequence: TGTGCCAGCAGCTTTACTGAGGACAGCGGGGACGAGCAGTACTTC.

The rearrangement links TRBV18 to TRBJ2-4; D is undetermined. Between the trimmed V and J ends, which lost 3 bases and 5 bases, there was a span of 14 bases. Germline loops: CDR1 KGHSH, CDR2 LQKENI. The CDR3 runs to 15 residues. The CDR3 sequence: CASSPSGTPQNIQYF. The CDR3 nucleotides read TGTGCCAGCTCACCTTCAGGAACTCCCCAAAACATTCAGTACTTC.